A single sample gave rise to the 30 T cell receptor beta chains below, sequenced in a study of T cell clonality in common variable immunodeficiency. Sequencing was performed with immunoSEQ multiplex PCR; in TCRdb, only in-frame clones are kept and a portion is missing. The sample contains 40,000 to 55,000 clones, none of them singletons. Input material: peripheral blood mononuclear cells. The receptors were gathered from a person aged 18 to 75 in good health.

This clone was counted many times. The missing CDR3 end, 3 residues past where the read stops, is filled in from the germline J gene. The chain combines TRBV6-2 or TRBV6-3 with TRBJ2-7; 7 bases are shared with TRBD1. The V and J ends lost 5 bases and 1 base, in that order; junction bases with no gene match: 8. Germline V CDR1 and CDR2: MNHEY, SVGEGT. This CDR3 is 15 amino acids long. CDR3 DNA (partial): TGTGCCAGCAGTCCGGACAGGACCGTTTCCTACGAG. The encoded protein is CASSPDRTVSYE. The CDR3, in full, reads CASSPDRTVSYEQYF.

Ten or more counts support this clone. The CDR3 goes on 3 residues after the read ends, and that part is filled in from the germline J gene. J is TRBJ2-3 and V is TRBV18; D is unresolved. The V and J ends lost 3 bases and 0 bases respectively, with 13 bases between them. The CDR3 has 16 residues. Germline values: CDR1 KGHSH, CDR2 LQKENI. The covered CDR3 bases are TGTGCCAGCTCACCGAAGGTTGCGGCGAGCACAGATACG. Protein product: CASSPKVAASTDT. The complete CDR3 protein is CASSPKVAASTDTQYF.

Details on this clone: Read sequence stops 3 residues before the CDR3 end, and the germline J gene provides the missing end. V usage is TRBV20-1 and J usage is TRBJ1-2; D not resolved. V lost 1 base and J 2 bases, leaving 20 bases between the germline ends. The CDR3 totals 17 residues. Germline V lookup: CDR1 DFQATT, CDR2 SNEGSKA (reference sequence). CDR3 DNA, as far as it was read: TGCAGTGCTAGAGGGAAAGATTTTGTGGGCCTGAACTATGGC. The encoded protein is CSARGKDFVGLNYG. The full CDR3 protein reads CSARGKDFVGLNYGYTF.

This clone was seen ten or more times. With the read ending 3 residues before the CDR3 end, the germline J gene is used to fill in that end. The chain carries TRBV20-1 and TRBJ2-1; TRBD2 aligns across 7 bases. The V and J ends lost 0 bases and 8 bases, in that order; junction bases with no gene match: 10. Germline lookup yields CDR1 DFQATT and CDR2 SNEGSKA (reference sequence). The length of the CDR3 is 15 residues. Incomplete CDR3 DNA: TGCAGTGCTAGAGATTTGGGGGGGGGACCGCATGAG. The encoded protein is CSARDLGGGPHE. The full CDR3 reads CSARDLGGGPHEQFF.

This clone was detected many times. The read ends 3 residues early relative to the CDR3; the germline J gene fills the gap. This chain uses TRBV5-1 with TRBJ2-7; the match to TRBD2 covers 7 bases. The ends lost 3 bases at V and 4 bases at J; junction bases unmatched: 10. This CDR3 is built from 15 residues. Germline CDR1 is SGHRS and CDR2 is YFSETQ. This chain's CDR3 is CASSSRGGGGYEQYF. The CDR3 bases that were read are TGCGCCAGCAGCTCCCGGGGCGGGGGAGGTTACGAG.

About this clone: The observed sequence ends 3 residues before the CDR3 terminus, with the missing tail filled in from the germline J gene. This chain connects TRBV7-6 to TRBJ1-3; TRBD1 agrees at 7 bases. The V gene's germline CDR1 is SGHVS and CDR2 FNYEAQ. CDR3 length: 14 amino acids. The trim removed 5 bases at V and 0 bases at J, leaving 1 base unmatched. The sequenced CDR3 bases are TGTGCCAGCAGCCGGGACAGCTCTGGAAACACC. Its translation is CASSRDSSGNT. The full CDR3 reads CASSRDSSGNTIYF.

Ten or more counts support this clone. The CDR3 end lies 3 residues beyond the end of the read and is filled in from the germline J gene. The chain employs TRBV6-4 and TRBJ2-1; TRBD2 agrees at 9 bases. Germline V gene sequence: CDR1 MRHNA, CDR2 SNTAGT. V gave up 2 bases and J gave up 6 bases; unmatched junction bases: 5. There are 15 residues in the CDR3. This CDR3 is CASSDEAGGPNEQFF. The part of the CDR3 DNA that was read is TGTGCCAGCAGTGACGAGGCGGGGGGGCCCAATGAG.

This clone has a handful of counts. The read ends 3 residues shy of where the CDR3 ends; the end is completed using the germline J gene. The genes are TRBV18 and TRBJ2-1; 8 positions agree with TRBD2. The CDR3 covers 14 residues. From germline, CDR1 is KGHSH and CDR2 LQKENI. Trimming at V came to 3 bases and at J to 6 bases, leaving 4 bases not matched to a gene. The sequenced CDR3 bases are TGTGCCAGCTCACCTGCGGGGGGCCGCAATGAG. It translates to CASSPAGGRNE. The whole CDR3 is CASSPAGGRNEQFF.

This clone came up many times. The CDR3 sequence: CASSLGLATYNEQFF. Partial CDR3 DNA: TGTGCCAGCAGCTTAGGACTAGCCACCTACAATGAG. This sequence joins TRBV7-8 and TRBJ2-1; 7 bases agree with TRBD2. From the germline J gene comes the end of the CDR3, since the read stops 3 residues before it. From germline, CDR1 is SGHVS and CDR2 FQNEAQ. Germline trimming cut 1 base from V and 2 bases from J; bases unmatched to any gene: 2. This CDR3 has 15 residues.

Many counts were recorded for this clone. CDR3 region: CASSLPPGSGFTDTQYF. The CDR3 bases that were read are TGTGCCAGCAGCTTACCCCCCGGGAGCGGTTTCACAGATACG. The chain couples TRBV7-6 to TRBJ2-3, with a weak D call TRBD2 (6 bases). The missing CDR3 end, 3 residues past where the read stops, is filled in from the germline J gene. CDR1 and CDR2 from the germline V gene are SGHVS and FNYEAQ. There are 17 residues in the CDR3. The V end lost 2 bases, the J end lost 2 bases, and 17 bases lay between the germline ends. Complete variable domain (other parts from reference TRBV7-6 and TRBJ2-3): GAGVSQSPRYKVTKRGQDVALRCDPISGHVSLYWYRQALGQGPEFLTYFNYEAQQDKSGLPNDRFSAERPEGSISTLTIQRTEQRDSAMYRCASSLPPGSGFTDTQYFGPGTRLTVL.

This clone was recorded many times. CDR3 region: CASSGQGASEQYF. The sequenced CDR3 bases are TGTGCCAGCAGTGGGCAGGGGGCGTCCGAG. The V call is TRBV2, the J call TRBJ2-7, with 8 bases lining up with TRBD1. The missing CDR3 end, 3 residues past where the read stops, is filled in from the germline J gene. CDR1 and CDR2 from the germline V gene are SNHLY and FYNNEI. With V trimmed by 4 bases and J by 6 bases, 5 bases remained unmatched. The CDR3 has 13 amino acids.

This clone was found many times. The DNA ends 3 residues before the CDR3 does, and the rest of the CDR3 is filled in from the germline J gene. The chain links TRBV30 to TRBJ1-4, with 9 bases that match TRBD1. The trim removed 3 bases at V and 8 bases at J, leaving 4 bases unmatched. Germline V gene sequence: CDR1 GTSNPN, CDR2 SVGIG (reference sequence). The CDR3 runs 13 residues. CDR3 in amino acids: CAWSFTGGEKLFF. The sequenced part of the CDR3 DNA is TGTGCCTGGAGCTTCACAGGGGGCGAAAAA.

This clone was counted at least ten times. Read sequence stops 3 residues before the CDR3 end, and the germline J gene provides the missing end. This chain joins TRBV28 and TRBJ1-1; no reliable D call. CDR1 MDHEN and CDR2 SYDVKM come from the germline V gene. CDR3 length: 14 residues. Partial CDR3 DNA: TGTGCCAGCAGTCCTATCGGGGTCCCCTGGGGA. This codes for CASSPIGVPWG. The complete CDR3 protein is CASSPIGVPWGAFF.

This clone was seen many times. The read finishes 3 residues shy of the CDR3 end, and the germline J gene is used to complete it. This chain links TRBV6-4 with TRBJ2-7, with D perhaps assigned TRBD1 or TRBD2 (5 bases each). Per the germline V gene, CDR1 is MRHNA and CDR2 is SNTAGT. The CDR3 contains 13 residues. Trimming left V 2 bases short and J 5 bases short, with 10 bases between. The sequenced part of the CDR3 DNA is TGTGCCAGCAGTGACACCGAGGGGCACGAG. Its protein is CASSDTEGHE. The complete CDR3 protein is CASSDTEGHEQYF.

In this sample, this clone turned up many times. Read coverage stops 3 residues before the CDR3 terminus; the germline J gene supplies the remainder. This chain joins TRBV7-9 and TRBJ2-1; 7 bases align to TRBD1. Germline trimming cut 6 bases from V and 2 bases from J; bases unmatched to any gene: 4. This CDR3 has 14 amino acids. Germline V lookup: CDR1 SEHNR, CDR2 FQNEAQ (reference sequence). Incomplete CDR3 DNA: TGTGCCAGCAGTGACAGGGTAACCTACAATGAG. Translating gives CASSDRVTYNE. The whole CDR3 protein is CASSDRVTYNEQFF.

Remarks on this clone: Coverage ceases 3 residues before the CDR3 finishes, and the germline J gene fills in the end. The rearrangement joins TRBV7-3 to TRBJ1-1; TRBD1 is a possible D gene (6 bases). Germline V gives CDR1 SGHTA, CDR2 FQGTGA. The CDR3 contains 14 residues. Trimming shortened V by 5 bases and J by 1 base, and 11 bases separated the two germline ends. The CDR3 loop reads CASSPGRGNTEAFF. CDR3 DNA (partial): TGTGCCAGCAGCCCCGGCAGGGGGAACACTGAA.

This clone showed up many times. The CDR3 is CASSITRTGPSQPQHF. CDR3 bases read: TGTGCCAGTAGTATAACTCGAACAGGTCCCAGTCAGCCC. The chain joins TRBV19 to TRBJ1-5; D might be TRBD1 (5 bases). The read gets to within 3 residues of the CDR3 end, and the germline J gene fills in the rest. CDR1 and CDR2 (germline): LNHDA, SQIVND (reference sequence). The CDR3 length is 16 residues. Trimming took 2 bases from V and 6 from J, leaving 17 bases between them.

This CDR3 reads CSARDFGKRAGEQYF. The sequenced CDR3 bases are TGCAGTGCTAGAGATTTTGGAAAGAGGGCCGGCGAG. The chain joins TRBV20-1 to TRBJ2-7; D may be TRBD2 (5 bases). The CDR3 extends 3 residues past the end of the read, so its final part is completed from the germline J gene. The CDR3 runs to 15 residues. The V gene's germline CDR1 is DFQATT and CDR2 SNEGSKA (reference sequence). Trimming took off 0 bases at V and 6 bases at J, with 18 bases between the two ends.

This clone was seen repeatedly, ten times or more. The CDR3 end is not reached by the read, which stops 3 residues before it; the germline J gene fills it in. The V call is TRBV4-2, the J call TRBJ2-1, with TRBD2 matching over 9 bases. The germline V gene has CDR1 LGHNA and CDR2 YNFKEQ. The ends lost 4 bases at V and 8 bases at J; junction bases unmatched: 9. The CDR3 has 15 residues. The covered CDR3 bases are TGTGCCAGCAGCCCCCTCGGCGGGGGGGTCGATGAG. Its translation: CASSPLGGGVDE. The complete CDR3 reads CASSPLGGGVDEQFF.

This clone was counted at least ten times. The DNA read from the CDR3 is TGTGCCAGCAGCCCCAACCCGGGACTAGCATCGGATACG. It codes for CASSPNPGLASDT. The CDR3 in its entirety is CASSPNPGLASDTQYF. The J gene is TRBJ2-3, the V gene TRBV7-8; 9 bases match TRBD2. From the germline J gene comes the end of the CDR3, since the read stops 3 residues before it. The CDR3 has 16 residues. The germline V gene encodes CDR1 SGHVS and CDR2 FQNEAQ. V was clipped by 5 bases and J by 6 bases; unmatched bases: 12.

This clone was detected ten times or more. Sequencing ends 3 residues short of the CDR3 end; the germline J gene provides the rest. The rearrangement uses TRBV5-1 and TRBJ2-5, with TRBD1 matching over 7 bases. The germline V gene has CDR1 SGHRS and CDR2 YFSETQ. Losses at the gene ends were 3 bases for V and 1 base for J; bases not matched to a gene: 0. The CDR3 is made up of 13 amino acids. CDR3 amino acids: CASSWDSQETQYF. The part of the CDR3 DNA that was read is TGCGCCAGCAGCTGGGACAGCCAAGAGACC. Filled out from reference TRBV5-1 and TRBJ2-5, the complete variable domain reads KAGVTQTPRYLIKTRGQQVTLSCSPISGHRSVSWYQQTPGQGLQFLFEYFSETQRNKGNFPGRFSGRQFSNSRSEMNVSTLELGDSALYLCASSWDSQETQYFGPGTRLLVL.

This clone was found many times. Read sequence stops 3 residues before the CDR3 end, and the germline J gene provides the missing end. The chain is built from TRBV28 and TRBJ2-7; 7 positions match TRBD1. Per germline, CDR1 MDHEN and CDR2 SYDVKM. Trimming removed 6 bases from V and 5 bases from J; junction bases left unmatched: 10. CDR3 length: 14 amino acids. The CDR3 region is CASSTTGRQDEQYF. The sequenced part of the CDR3 DNA is TGTGCCAGCAGCACGACAGGGCGACAGGACGAG.

This clone occurred many times. The read falls 3 residues short of the CDR3 end, and the missing part is taken from the germline J gene. The genes are TRBV19 and TRBJ1-1; no firm D call. The CDR3 spans 14 residues. Per the germline V gene, CDR1 is LNHDA and CDR2 is SQIVND (reference sequence). Trimming removed 3 bases from V and 0 bases from J, with 8 bases in between. The CDR3: CASSIALLNTEAFF. CDR3 DNA (partial): TGTGCCAGTAGTATTGCGCTGTTGAACACTGAA.

This clone has a count of ten or more. The read comes to an end 3 residues before the CDR3 does, leaving the germline J gene to fill in the end. J is TRBJ2-5 and V is TRBV20-1; D may be TRBD1 (6 bases). The CDR3 consists of 13 residues. The germline gives CDR1 DFQATT, CDR2 SNEGSKA (reference sequence). The germline V and J ends were trimmed by 5 bases and 2 bases, with 12 bases remaining between them. The CDR3 loop is CSADTGLQETQYF. The CDR3 DNA, read in part, is TGCAGTGCTGACACAGGGTTACAAGAGACC.

This clone showed up many times. CDR3 bases read: TGTGCCAGCAGGGAACAGGGGGCGACGAACACTGAA. Protein: CASREQGATNTE. The complete CDR3 reads CASREQGATNTEAFF. The genes are TRBV6-1 and TRBJ1-1; 9 positions match TRBD1. The CDR3 is cut off 3 residues early in the read; its end comes from the germline J gene. With 6 bases clipped from V and 1 base from J, the junction kept 6 bases outside the gene matches. This CDR3 comprises 15 residues. CDR1 is MNHNS, CDR2 SASEGT, per germline.

This clone was found many times. The CDR3 end is not reached by the read, which stops 3 residues before it; the germline J gene fills it in. The chain employs TRBV6-2 or TRBV6-3 and TRBJ1-1, with TRBD1 as a possible D gene (5 bases). V lost 8 bases, J lost 5 bases, and 12 bases lay in between. Germline CDR1 and CDR2: MNHEY and SVGEGT. The CDR3 contains 12 residues. The CDR3 loop is CASGAPGTEAFF. The sequenced CDR3 bases are TGTGCCAGCGGGGCTCCCGGAACTGAA.

This clone has ten or more counts. This chain's CDR3 is CSARDLSEAFF. The sequenced CDR3 bases are TGCAGTGCTAGAGATCTCTCGGAA. The chain combines TRBV20-1 with TRBJ1-1; unclear D gene. The observed sequence ends 3 residues before the CDR3 terminus, with the missing tail filled in from the germline J gene. CDR1 DFQATT and CDR2 SNEGSKA come from the germline V gene (reference sequence). The CDR3 contains 11 residues.

The table lists this clone with many counts. The read gets to within 3 residues of the CDR3 end, and the germline J gene fills in the rest. This chain joins TRBV19 and TRBJ1-1; D is possibly TRBD1 (6 bases). The ends were cut back, 4 bases at V and 6 bases at J, with 21 bases in the middle. This CDR3 spans 16 amino acids. Germline V gives CDR1 LNHDA, CDR2 SQIVND (reference sequence). The sequenced CDR3 bases are TGTGCCAGTAGTAACGGGGGGCGCGGGATCGGAGCTGAA. Translating gives CASSNGGRGIGAE. The whole CDR3 protein reads CASSNGGRGIGAEAFF.

Ten or more counts support this clone. The read stops 3 residues short of the end of the CDR3; the missing end is completed from the germline J gene. The chain joins TRBV7-9 to TRBJ1-1, with D unresolved. CDR3 size: 11 residues. CDR1 and CDR2 (germline): SEHNR, FQNEAQ (reference sequence). V shed 1 base and J shed 6 bases, with 3 bases lying between them. CDR3 sequence reads: CASSLEAEAFF. The CDR3 DNA, read in part, is TGTGCCAGCAGCTTAGAGGCTGAA.

This clone was observed many times. The sequence runs out 3 residues before the end of the CDR3; the remainder is reconstructed from the germline J gene. The chain joins TRBV20-1 to TRBJ1-2, with TRBD1 matching over 8 bases. The germline V gene encodes CDR1 DFQATT and CDR2 SNEGSKA (reference sequence). The CDR3 runs to 12 residues. The J segment lost 7 bases and the V segment lost 5 bases, leaving 6 bases of the junction unmatched. CDR3 bases read: TGCAGTGCTCTACAGGGGGGGGTTGGC. Its protein product is CSALQGGVG. The complete CDR3 protein is CSALQGGVGYTF.